One and the same sample provided the 2 T cell receptor beta chains below, sequenced in a study of Ad26.COV2.S vaccination and SARS-CoV-2 variants. Treatment meaning: about 20 received Ad26.COV2.S at low or high dose, single or two shots; roughly five received placebo; per-sample allocation not given. Sampling was done on day 63 after the first vaccine or placebo injection. The table came from immunoSEQ multiplex PCR; TCRdb's copy has only in-frame clones and leaves some out. Of around 320,000 clones in the sample, around 90% were seen once. The sequencing used peripheral blood, collected in a trial of Ad26.COV2.S vaccine versus placebo. The receptors derive from a person aged 18-65 years who received the Ad26.COV2.S COVID-19 vaccine or a placebo.

A note on this clone: At one end, the junction sequence differs from germline, possibly due to a read error. The V gene is TRBV7-7, the J gene TRBJ2-2; either TRBD1 or TRBD2 may supply D (5 bases each). The CDR3 is 17 amino acids. Looked up from germline, CDR1 is SSHAT and CDR2 is FNYEAQ (reference sequence). The CDR3 reads CASSSTPGGPNTGELFF. In DNA, the CDR3 is TGTGCTAGCAGCTCCACGCCTGGGGGACCGAACACCGGGGAGCTGTTTTTT.

The chain combines TRBV11-1 with TRBJ1-2, with a tentative D call TRBD1 (5 bases). The CDR3 is 16 residues long. Between the trimmed V and J ends, which lost 4 bases and 4 bases, there was a span of 19 bases. Germline V gene data show CDR1 as SGHAT and CDR2 as FQDESV (reference sequence). The CDR3 bases are TGTGCCAGCAGCTCTACCCCAGGGAGTCAAACCTATGGCTACACCTTC. Its translation: CASSSTPGSQTYGYTF.